This T cell receptor beta chain came from a study of STAT5B mutations in CD4+ large granular lymphocyte leukemia. Study-wide results and caveats: Without putative leukemic clones, patient CD4-sorted repertoires remained more clonal than healthy CD4+ repertoires. Data were not HLA-matched across samples.

Germline CDR1 DFQATT, CDR2 SNEGSKA (reference sequence). Trimming pared 3 bases from V and 5 bases from J, leaving 3 bases between. The CDR3 sequence is 10 residues long. Using immunoSEQ multiplex PCR, the repertoire was profiled, and TCRdb retains in-frame clones only, with some absent. Here the sample spans tens of thousands of clones, 78% being singletons. About this clone itself: The antigen is not known.

Sequencing was done on a sample of CD4+ T cells from blood buffy coats. The genes are TRBV20-1 and TRBJ2-3; D not resolved. The TCR originated in a human donor in good health. The DNA for the CDR3 is TGCAGTGCTAGGAGAGATACGCAGTATTTT. Its translation is CSARRDTQYF.